Below, 30 T cell receptor beta chains from the same sample are listed, as sequenced in a study of blood T cell repertoires in COVID-19. Clones were sequenced by immunoSEQ multiplex PCR, and TCRdb holds only the in-frame ones, with some missing. Here the sample spans roughly 110,000 clones, approximately 80% being singletons. Sequencing was performed on peripheral blood. The receptor set was obtained from a man older than 75 with COVID-19, enrolled during active disease.

The chain links TRBV11-2 to TRBJ1-2, with 9 bases matching TRBD1. Germline CDR1 SGHAT, CDR2 FQNNGV. This CDR3 region has 14 residues. With 5 bases clipped from V and 8 bases from J, the junction kept 9 bases outside the gene matches. CDR3 residues: CASSPGQGRWGYTF. In DNA, the CDR3 is TGTGCCAGCAGCCCGGGACAGGGACGGTGGGGCTACACCTTC.

V and J are TRBV6-4 and TRBJ1-6; no clear D. Germline V CDR1 and CDR2: MRHNA, SNTAGT. The CDR3 contains 15 residues. Trimming pared 2 bases from V and 8 bases from J, leaving 13 bases between. Here the CDR3 reads CASSDQGSGDSPLHF. In DNA form, the CDR3 reads TGTGCCAGCAGTGACCAAGGGAGTGGGGATTCACCCCTCCACTTT.

The gene calls are TRBV10-3 and TRBJ2-1, with 8 bases matching TRBD2. The CDR3 length is 16 residues. The J segment lost 5 bases and the V segment lost 0 bases, leaving 6 bases of the junction unmatched. Germline lookup yields CDR1 ENHRY and CDR2 SYGVKD. The CDR3 DNA reads as TGTGCCATCAGTGAGTCACCCGGGGGGGTTAACAATGAGCAGTTCTTC. Amino acid sequence: CAISESPGGVNNEQFF.

CDR3 residues: CASSYAKRTSGKNNEQFF. The DNA of the CDR3 is TGTGCCAGCAGTTACGCTAAAAGGACTAGCGGGAAAAACAATGAGCAGTTCTTC. This rearrangement joins TRBV6-2 or TRBV6-3 to TRBJ2-1; 12 positions agree with TRBD2. CDR3 size: 18 residues. Germline lookup yields CDR1 MNHEY and CDR2 SVGEGT. V gave up 2 bases and J gave up 5 bases; unmatched junction bases: 10.

About this clone: Other DNA sequences within the sample encode an identical CDR3. The chain combines TRBV18 with TRBJ2-7; TRBD1 agrees at 9 bases. Losses at the gene ends were 2 bases for V and 2 bases for J; bases not matched to a gene: 1. The V gene's germline CDR1 is KGHSH and CDR2 LQKENI. This CDR3 contains 14 residues. CDR3 sequence: CASSPRQGAYEQYF. CDR3 in DNA: TGTGCCAGCTCACCAAGACAGGGGGCCTACGAGCAGTACTTC.

The chain has TRBV7-8 and TRBJ1-1; D is undetermined. The germline gives CDR1 SGHVS, CDR2 FQNEAQ. V gave up 0 bases and J gave up 2 bases, with 10 bases separating them. The CDR3 loop spans 15 amino acids. DNA for the CDR3: TGTGCCAGCAGCTTAGCGTCTTACAGTAACACTGAAGCTTTCTTT. Its protein product is CASSLASYSNTEAFF.

The gene calls are TRBV7-7 and TRBJ2-7; 7 nucleotides match TRBD1. The CDR3 runs to 13 residues. Germline loops: CDR1 SSHAT, CDR2 FNYEAQ (reference sequence). CDR3 sequence (DNA): TGTGCGGTTGGGCAGGGGGTAGGCTACGAGCAGTACTTC. Protein sequence: CAVGQGVGYEQYF.

The J gene is TRBJ2-7, the V gene TRBV19, with TRBD2 identical over 14 bases. CDR3 length: 15 residues. The V and J ends lost 6 bases and 0 bases, in that order; junction bases with no gene match: 1. Germline CDR1 is LNHDA and CDR2 is SQIVND (reference sequence). The CDR3 here is CASRGTSGSSYEQYF. The CDR3 nucleotides read TGTGCCAGTAGAGGGACTAGCGGGAGCTCCTACGAGCAGTACTTC.

This chain links TRBV21-1 with TRBJ2-2; the table calls TRBD1, which could not be checked here. TRBV21-1 constitutes a pseudogene. The CDR3 sequence is 17 residues long. This chain's CDR3 is CASKPTGTTPNTGELFF. CDR3 nucleotide sequence: TGTGCCAGCAAACCAACAGGTACTACTCCGAACACCGGGGAGCTGTTTTTT.

This clone was detected once. The chain carries TRBV6-5 and TRBJ1-1, with TRBD1 matching over 8 bases. Germline lookup yields CDR1 MNHEY and CDR2 SVGAGI. The CDR3 is made up of 15 amino acids. V lost 2 bases, J lost 5 bases, and 7 bases stayed unmatched. The CDR3 sequence: CASSYRDRGGTEAFF. CDR3 DNA sequence: TGTGCCAGCAGTTACCGAGACAGGGGAGGGACTGAAGCTTTCTTT.

The chain links TRBV24-1 to TRBJ2-1, with TRBD2 as a possible D gene (7 bases). Trimming took off 8 bases at V and 0 bases at J, with 19 bases between the two ends. The CDR3 runs to 17 residues. From germline, CDR1 is KGHDR and CDR2 SFDVKD. CDR3 sequence: CATNGGAGVSSYNEQFF. CDR3 coding DNA: TGTGCCACCAACGGGGGCGCGGGAGTAAGCTCCTACAATGAGCAGTTCTTC.

CDR3 in amino acids: CASSFRTGALYEQYF. The CDR3 bases are TGTGCCAGCAGCTTTAGGACAGGGGCCCTCTACGAGCAGTACTTC. The chain combines TRBV13 with TRBJ2-7, with TRBD1 matching over 9 bases. The CDR3 length is 15 residues. The trim removed 3 bases at V and 3 bases at J, leaving 6 bases unmatched. Germline loops: CDR1 PRHDT, CDR2 FYEKMQ (reference sequence).

The V gene is TRBV6-2 or TRBV6-3, the J gene TRBJ2-7; D is perhaps TRBD1 (5 bases). Germline lookup yields CDR1 MNHEY and CDR2 SVGEGT. This CDR3 is built from 14 residues. V was trimmed by 2 bases and J by 4 bases, leaving 12 bases between them. CDR3 amino acids: CASSYGAQGYEQYF. In nucleotides, the CDR3 is TGTGCCAGCAGTTACGGTGCCCAGGGTTACGAGCAGTACTTC.

The chain employs TRBV2 and TRBJ2-5, with 7 bases lining up with TRBD1. The germline V gene has CDR1 SNHLY and CDR2 FYNNEI. The CDR3 has 14 residues. V gave up 8 bases and J gave up 2 bases; unmatched junction bases: 8. The CDR3 here is CASSLDRQQETQYF. CDR3 sequence (DNA): TGTGCCAGCTCCCTGGACAGGCAACAAGAGACCCAGTACTTC. Looking up the rest from reference TRBV2 and TRBJ2-5 gives the full variable domain: EPEVTQTPSHQVTQMGQEVILRCVPISNHLYFYWYRQILGQKVEFLVSFYNNEISEKSEIFDDQFSVERPDGSNFTLKIRSTKLEDSAMYFCASSLDRQQETQYFGPGTRLLVL.

This chain joins TRBV29-1 and TRBJ1-2; 10 bases line up with TRBD1. CDR1 and CDR2 (germline): SQVTM, ANQGSEA. V lost 6 bases, J lost 3 bases, and 13 bases stayed unmatched. This CDR3 has 16 amino acids. This CDR3 reads CSVNQDRGVGDYGYTF. The CDR3 coding sequence is TGCAGCGTCAACCAGGACAGGGGGGTCGGTGACTATGGCTACACCTTC. Full variable domain (remainder filled in from reference TRBV29-1 and TRBJ1-2): SAVISQKPSRDICQRGTSLTIQCQVDSQVTMMFWYRQQPGQSLTLIATANQGSEATYESGFVIDKFPISRPNLTFSTLTVSNMSPEDSSIYLCSVNQDRGVGDYGYTFGSGTRLTVV.

The chain is built from TRBV29-1 and TRBJ1-2, with D unclear. The CDR3 has 13 residues. V lost 3 bases and J 2 bases, leaving 10 bases between the germline ends. CDR1 SQVTM and CDR2 ANQGSEA come from the germline V gene. The chain's CDR3 is CSVEGGRNYGYTF. The CDR3 nucleotides are TGCAGCGTTGAGGGTGGCAGGAACTATGGCTACACCTTC.

This chain links TRBV3-1 (or the pseudogene TRBV3-2) with TRBJ2-3; D is undetermined. V dropped 3 bases and J dropped 0 bases, with 7 bases sitting between them. Germline V lookup: CDR1 LGHDT, CDR2 YNNKEL (reference sequence). This CDR3 comprises 14 residues. In nucleotides, the CDR3 is TGTGCCAGCAGCCATAGACTTAGCACAGATACGCAGTATTTT. Translated, it gives CASSHRLSTDTQYF.

The chain uses TRBV11-2 and TRBJ2-5, with D unresolved. CDR1 is SGHAT, CDR2 FQNNGV, per germline. Trimming took 3 bases from V and 3 from J, leaving 5 bases between them. The CDR3 runs to 12 residues. The CDR3 DNA reads TGTGCCAGCAGCTTCAGTAAAGAGACCCAGTACTTC. Protein sequence: CASSFSKETQYF.

This sequence joins TRBV24-1 and TRBJ2-1, with TRBD2 matching 8 bases. V lost 3 bases, J lost 4 bases, and 7 bases stayed unmatched. The CDR3 is 16 amino acids. Germline CDR1 KGHDR, CDR2 SFDVKD. Written as DNA, the CDR3 is TGTGCCACCAGTGATCCGACTAGCGTGGGGTACAATGAGCAGTTCTTC. Translated, it gives CATSDPTSVGYNEQFF.

This rearrangement joins TRBV3-1 (or the pseudogene TRBV3-2) to TRBJ2-5; 11 positions match TRBD2. Germline V gene lookup returns CDR1 LGHDT and CDR2 YNNKEL (reference sequence). The CDR3 runs to 17 residues. J was trimmed by 1 base and V by 8 bases; bases with no gene match: 12. The CDR3 nucleotides are TGTGCCAGCGACTTAGCGGGAGGGGCGGCCGGCCAAGAGACCCAGTACTTC. It yields the protein CASDLAGGAAGQETQYF.

This clone was counted between two and nine times. V gene TRBV5-5 combines with J gene TRBJ1-5; possibly TRBD1 for D (5 bases). The V gene lost 0 bases and the J gene lost 4 bases, with 11 bases spanning the gap. CDR3 length equals 15 residues. The germline gives CDR1 SGHKS, CDR2 YYEKEE (reference sequence). The CDR3 coding sequence is TGTGCCAGCAGCTTGGAGGGGTGGCCGAATCAGCCCCAGCATTTT. Its protein is CASSLEGWPNQPQHF.

This clone came up a few times. The chain has TRBV7-2 and TRBJ2-7, with a tentative D call TRBD2 (6 bases). V was clipped by 1 base and J by 2 bases, with 18 bases between them. CDR1 and CDR2 from the germline V gene are SGHTA and FQGNSA. The CDR3 loop spans 17 amino acids. CDR3 bases: TGTGCCAGCAGCTTAGTCATAAGCCCTAGCGATCCCTACGAGCAGTACTTC. This codes for CASSLVISPSDPYEQYF.

The rearrangement joins TRBV20-1 to TRBJ2-1; the match to TRBD2 covers 8 bases. Germline values: CDR1 DFQATT, CDR2 SNEGSKA (reference sequence). V trimming: 3 bases; J trimming: 6 bases; junction bases outside the gene matches: 10. The CDR3 has 15 amino acids. The CDR3 bases are TGCAGTGCTAGTCGTTCAGCGGGAGCGACCAATGAGCAGTTCTTC. This codes for CSASRSAGATNEQFF.

The rearrangement joins TRBV15 to TRBJ2-2, with 11 bases fitting TRBD2. Per germline, CDR1 LNHNV and CDR2 YYDKDF (reference sequence). The CDR3 contains 17 residues. V was pared by 0 bases and J by 5 bases, with 5 bases of the junction left unmatched. This CDR3 reads CATSREFSGRETGELFF. The CDR3 region has the DNA TGTGCCACCAGCAGAGAGTTTAGCGGGAGGGAGACCGGGGAGCTGTTTTTT. Based on the CDR3 plus reference TRBV15 and TRBJ2-2, the full variable domain is DAMVIQNPRYQVTQFGKPVTLSCSQTLNHNVMYWYQQKSSQAPKLLFHYYDKDFNNEADTPDNFQSRRPNTSFCFLDIRSPGLGDTAMYLCATSREFSGRETGELFFGEGSRLTVL.

This chain uses TRBV30 with TRBJ1-1; weak D call: TRBD1 (6 bases). The CDR3 totals 13 residues. Trimming cost V 2 bases and J 1 base, with 8 bases left between them. Germline-derived CDR1 and CDR2 are GTSNPN and SVGIG (reference sequence). In nucleotides, the CDR3 is TGTGCCTGGAGTATCAGGGGGAACACTGAAGCTTTCTTT. As protein: CAWSIRGNTEAFF.

V and J are TRBV18 and TRBJ2-2; D gene uncertain. The CDR3 has 11 residues. Trimming removed 3 bases from V and 8 bases from J, with 4 bases in between. Germline V lookup: CDR1 KGHSH, CDR2 LQKENI. The CDR3 nucleotides read TGTGCCAGCTCACCTCCTGGGGAGCTGTTTTTT. This codes for CASSPPGELFF.

The chain has TRBV25-1 and TRBJ1-2; TRBD1 matches 8 bases. Trimming took 5 bases from V and 8 from J; bases not matched to a gene: 16. Germline V CDR1 and CDR2: MGHDK, SYGVNS. The CDR3 spans 16 residues. In DNA, the CDR3 is TGTGCCAGCAGTCCTCAGGGGGCCCCGCGGACGGAGGGCTACACCTTC. Encoded protein: CASSPQGAPRTEGYTF.

This clone came up once. The rearrangement joins TRBV28 to TRBJ1-2, with D uncertain. Germline CDR1 and CDR2: MDHEN and SYDVKM. V lost 5 bases, J lost 3 bases, and 16 bases lay in between. This CDR3 has 15 residues. The CDR3 here is CASSLTGASHYGYTF. The CDR3 DNA reads as TGTGCCAGCAGTCTAACCGGAGCAAGCCACTATGGCTACACCTTC.

V usage is TRBV7-2 and J usage is TRBJ2-5; 11 nucleotides agree with TRBD1. The CDR3 runs to 14 residues. The J segment lost 4 bases and the V segment lost 7 bases, leaving 5 bases of the junction unmatched. CDR1 SGHTA and CDR2 FQGNSA come from the germline V gene. The CDR3 reads CASTLGTGGETQYF. CDR3 nucleotide sequence: TGTGCCAGCACCCTTGGGACAGGGGGAGAGACCCAGTACTTC.

The rearrangement uses TRBV7-9 and TRBJ1-1, with 7 positions matching TRBD1. Germline lookup yields CDR1 SEHNR and CDR2 FQNEAQ (reference sequence). There are 15 residues in the CDR3. V lost 1 base to trimming and J lost 5 bases; unmatched junction nucleotides: 7. In DNA form, the CDR3 reads TGTGCCAGCAGCTTAGTCTACCAGGGGGTAACTGAAGCTTTCTTT. This encodes CASSLVYQGVTEAFF.